One TCR beta chain is described in this entry. Antigen: not known. This entry belongs to a study of T cell responses to AZD1222 COVID-19 vaccine. Study findings and constraints: Without day 14 samples, only post-peak T cell repertoires were studied. The donor cohort was predominantly white British with a female majority, and clonal diversity may have been underestimated. Spike as a whole was targeted by vaccine-associated CD4 TCRs, dominant at 160-218 and 743-854. The study identified only six AZD1222 recipients as seropositive at baseline.

Data came from immunoSEQ multiplex PCR; TCRdb stores just in-frame clones and leaves some out. There are 110,000 to 150,000 clones in the sample; more than 75% occur only once, and around 3% lies in the top ten. This CDR3 has 10 residues. V was cut by 2 bases and J by 7 bases, with 5 bases left in between. Germline assignment: CDR1 GTSNPN and CDR2 SVGIG (reference sequence). Sequencing used peripheral blood, obtained 28 days after the second AZD1222 dose. This receptor was obtained from an adult who received the AZD1222 COVID-19 vaccine. V and J are TRBV30 and TRBJ1-1; unclear D gene. The CDR3, as DNA: TGTGCCTGGAGTAGAGGTGAAGCTTTCTTT. Encoded protein: CAWSRGEAFF.